This T cell receptor beta chain was retrieved from a study of blood T cell repertoires in COVID-19. Study information: Sites in the United States, Italy and Spain provided acute and convalescent COVID-19 samples. T cells, B-cell-depleted T cells, or PBMCs supplied cDNA or gDNA.

In the original analysis: Amplification with reference gene primers provided the estimates of nucleated cell counts. Assay used: immunoSEQ multiplex PCR; TCRdb lists only in-frame clones, some missing. That table furnishes V, J and clone size, whereas the DNA furnished D and trimming. This repertoire shows about 110,000 clones, over 70% found once; its top ten account for about 0.8%. The CDR3 has 13 amino acids. V shed 6 bases and J shed 1 base, with 9 bases lying between them. As for this clone: The sample has other DNA sequences that encode this CDR3 too.

This chain links TRBV12-3 or TRBV12-4 with TRBJ1-1, with a tentative D call TRBD1 (5 bases). This TCR was recovered from a woman in her 70s with acute or convalescent COVID-19. The specimen was peripheral blood. CDR3 residues: CASSFTGNTEAFF. CDR3 nucleotides: TGTGCCAGCAGCTTTACAGGGAACACTGAAGCTTTCTTT.